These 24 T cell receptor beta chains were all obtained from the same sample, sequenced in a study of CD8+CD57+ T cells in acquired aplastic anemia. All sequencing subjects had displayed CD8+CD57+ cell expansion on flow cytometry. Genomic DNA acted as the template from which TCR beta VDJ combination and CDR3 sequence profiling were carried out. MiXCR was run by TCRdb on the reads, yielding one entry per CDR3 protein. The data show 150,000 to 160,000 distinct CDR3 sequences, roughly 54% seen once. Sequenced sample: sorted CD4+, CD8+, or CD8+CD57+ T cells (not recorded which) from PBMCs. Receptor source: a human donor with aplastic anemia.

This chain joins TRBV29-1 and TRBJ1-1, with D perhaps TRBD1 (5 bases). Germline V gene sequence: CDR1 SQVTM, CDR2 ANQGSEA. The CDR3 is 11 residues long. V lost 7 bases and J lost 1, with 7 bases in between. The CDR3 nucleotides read TGCAGCGCTGGACAGAACACTGAAGCTTTCTTT. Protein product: CSAGQNTEAFF.

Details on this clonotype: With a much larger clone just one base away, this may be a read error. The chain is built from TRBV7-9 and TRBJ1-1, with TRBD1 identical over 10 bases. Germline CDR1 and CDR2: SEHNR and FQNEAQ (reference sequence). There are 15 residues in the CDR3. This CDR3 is CASSIALGTGAEAFF. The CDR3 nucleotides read TGTGCCAGCAGCATAGCGCTAGGGACAGGGGCGGAAGCTTTCTTT.

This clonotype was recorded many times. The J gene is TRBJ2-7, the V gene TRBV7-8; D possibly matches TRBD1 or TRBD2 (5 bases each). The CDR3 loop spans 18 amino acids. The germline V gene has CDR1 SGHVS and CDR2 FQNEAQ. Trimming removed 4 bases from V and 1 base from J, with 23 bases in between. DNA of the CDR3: TGTGCCAGCAGCTCGTACCCTCTCCGGGACGGTGGTTCCTACGAGCAGTACTTC. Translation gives CASSSYPLRDGGSYEQYF. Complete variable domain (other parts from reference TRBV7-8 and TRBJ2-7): GAGVSQSPRYKVAKRGQDVALRCDPISGHVSLFWYQQALGQGPEFLTYFQNEAQLDKSGLPSDRFFAERPEGSVSTLKIQRTQQEDSAVYLCASSSYPLRDGGSYEQYFGPGTRLTVT.

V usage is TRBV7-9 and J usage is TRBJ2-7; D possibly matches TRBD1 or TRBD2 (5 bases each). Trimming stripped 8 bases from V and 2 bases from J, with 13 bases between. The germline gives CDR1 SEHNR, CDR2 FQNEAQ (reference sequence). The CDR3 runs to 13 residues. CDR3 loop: CASVRDGAYEQYF. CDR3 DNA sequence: TGTGCCAGCGTACGGGACGGAGCCTACGAGCAGTACTTC.

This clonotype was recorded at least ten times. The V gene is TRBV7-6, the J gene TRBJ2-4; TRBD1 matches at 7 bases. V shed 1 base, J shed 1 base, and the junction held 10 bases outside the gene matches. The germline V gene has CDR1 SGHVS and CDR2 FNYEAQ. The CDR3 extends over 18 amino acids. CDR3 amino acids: CASSLVAGGRGAKNIQYF. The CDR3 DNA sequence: TGTGCCAGCAGCTTAGTAGCAGGGGGACGTGGGGCCAAAAACATTCAGTACTTC.

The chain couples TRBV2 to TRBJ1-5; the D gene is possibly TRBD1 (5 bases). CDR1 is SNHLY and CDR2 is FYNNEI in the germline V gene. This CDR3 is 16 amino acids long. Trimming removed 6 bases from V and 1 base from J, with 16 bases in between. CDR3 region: CASSGRGEGSNQPQHF. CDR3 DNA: TGTGCCAGCAGCGGCCGAGGGGAGGGGAGCAATCAGCCCCAGCATTTT.

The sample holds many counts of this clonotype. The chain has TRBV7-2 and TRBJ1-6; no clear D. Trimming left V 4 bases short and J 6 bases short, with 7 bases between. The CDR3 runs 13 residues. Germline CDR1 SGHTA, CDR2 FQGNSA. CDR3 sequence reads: CASSSTANSPLHF. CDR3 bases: TGTGCCAGCAGCTCCACAGCTAATTCACCCCTCCACTTT.

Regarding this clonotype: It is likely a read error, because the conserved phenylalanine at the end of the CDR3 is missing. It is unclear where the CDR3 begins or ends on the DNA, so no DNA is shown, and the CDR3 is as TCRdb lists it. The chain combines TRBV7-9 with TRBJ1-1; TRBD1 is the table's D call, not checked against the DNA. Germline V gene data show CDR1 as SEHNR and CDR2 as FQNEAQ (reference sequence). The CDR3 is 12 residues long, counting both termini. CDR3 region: CASSLGTGGWTI.

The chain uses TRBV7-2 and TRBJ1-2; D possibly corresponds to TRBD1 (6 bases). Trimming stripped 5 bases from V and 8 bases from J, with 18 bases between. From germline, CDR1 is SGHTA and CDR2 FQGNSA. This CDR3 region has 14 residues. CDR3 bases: TGTGCCAGCAGCGTCACACAGGGATTCTTCGGCTACACCTTC. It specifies CASSVTQGFFGYTF. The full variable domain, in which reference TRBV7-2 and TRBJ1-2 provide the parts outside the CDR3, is GAGVSQSPSNKVTEKGKDVELRCDPISGHTALYWYRQSLGQGLEFLIYFQGNSAPDKSGLPSDRFSAERTGGSVSTLTIQRTQQEDSAVYLCASSVTQGFFGYTFGSGTRLTVV.

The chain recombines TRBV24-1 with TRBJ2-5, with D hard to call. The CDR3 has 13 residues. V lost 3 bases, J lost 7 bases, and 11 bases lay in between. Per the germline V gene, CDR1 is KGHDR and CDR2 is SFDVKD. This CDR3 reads CATSDPAPGTQYF. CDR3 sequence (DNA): TGTGCCACCAGTGATCCGGCCCCGGGGACCCAGTACTTC.

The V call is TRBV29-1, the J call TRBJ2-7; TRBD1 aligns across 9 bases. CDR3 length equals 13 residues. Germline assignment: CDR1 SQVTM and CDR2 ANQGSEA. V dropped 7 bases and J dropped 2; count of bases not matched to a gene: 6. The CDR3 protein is CSAEGQGTYEQYF. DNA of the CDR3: TGCAGCGCTGAGGGACAGGGAACCTACGAGCAGTACTTC.

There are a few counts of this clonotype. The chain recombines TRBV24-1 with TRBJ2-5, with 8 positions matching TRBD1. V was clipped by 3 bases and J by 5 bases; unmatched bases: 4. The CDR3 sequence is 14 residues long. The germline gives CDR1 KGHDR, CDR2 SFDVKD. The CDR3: CATSDVTGVETQYF. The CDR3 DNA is TGTGCCACCAGTGATGTGACAGGGGTGGAGACCCAGTACTTC.

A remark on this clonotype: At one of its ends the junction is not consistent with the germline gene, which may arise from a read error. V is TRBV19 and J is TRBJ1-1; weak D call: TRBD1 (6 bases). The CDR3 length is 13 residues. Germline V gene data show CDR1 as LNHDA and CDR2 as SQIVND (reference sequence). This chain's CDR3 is CASSRRGGTEACF. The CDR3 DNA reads TGTGCCAGCTCCAGGAGGGGGGGAACTGAAGCTTGCTTT.

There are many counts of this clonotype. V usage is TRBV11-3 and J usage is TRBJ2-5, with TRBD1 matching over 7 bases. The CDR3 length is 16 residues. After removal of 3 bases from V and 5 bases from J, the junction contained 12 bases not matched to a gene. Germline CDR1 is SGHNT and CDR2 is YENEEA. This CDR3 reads CASSFPDRTYPETQYF. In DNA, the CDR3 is TGTGCCAGCAGCTTCCCGGACAGGACCTATCCGGAGACCCAGTACTTC.

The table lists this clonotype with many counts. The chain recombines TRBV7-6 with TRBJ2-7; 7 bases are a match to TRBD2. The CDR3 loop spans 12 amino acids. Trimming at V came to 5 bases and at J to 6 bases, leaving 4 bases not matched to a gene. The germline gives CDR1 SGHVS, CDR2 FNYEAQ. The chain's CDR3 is CASSHPGGEQYF. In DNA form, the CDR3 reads TGTGCCAGCAGCCACCCGGGAGGCGAGCAGTACTTC.

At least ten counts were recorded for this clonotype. CDR3 protein: CASSNTPGQRTEAFF. In DNA, the CDR3 is TGTGCCAGCAGCAATACTCCGGGACAGAGAACTGAAGCTTTCTTT. V and J are TRBV7-9 and TRBJ1-1; 7 bases line up with TRBD1. This CDR3 contains 15 residues. The J segment lost 5 bases and the V segment lost 5 bases, leaving 11 bases of the junction unmatched. The germline V gene encodes CDR1 SEHNR and CDR2 FQNEAQ (reference sequence).

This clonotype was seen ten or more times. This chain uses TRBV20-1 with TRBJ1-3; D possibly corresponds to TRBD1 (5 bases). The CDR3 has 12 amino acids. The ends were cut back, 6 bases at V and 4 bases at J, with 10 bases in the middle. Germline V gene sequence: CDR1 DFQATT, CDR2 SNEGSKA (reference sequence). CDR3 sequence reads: CSAMDNGNTIYF. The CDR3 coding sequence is TGCAGTGCCATGGACAACGGAAACACCATATATTTT.

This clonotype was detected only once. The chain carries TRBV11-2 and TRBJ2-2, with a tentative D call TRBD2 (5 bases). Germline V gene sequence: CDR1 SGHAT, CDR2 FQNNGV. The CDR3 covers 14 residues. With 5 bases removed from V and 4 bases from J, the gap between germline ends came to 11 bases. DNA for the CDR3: TGTGCCAGCAGCCTCGTCGGGATCACCGGGGAGCTGTTTTTT. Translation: CASSLVGITGELFF.

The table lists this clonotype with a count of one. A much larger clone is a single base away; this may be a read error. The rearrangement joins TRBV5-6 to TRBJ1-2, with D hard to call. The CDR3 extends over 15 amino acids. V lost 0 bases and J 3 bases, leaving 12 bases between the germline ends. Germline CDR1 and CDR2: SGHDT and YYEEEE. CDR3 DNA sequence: TGTGCCAGCAGCTTGGGCAGATGGAATGACTATGGCTACACCTTC. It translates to CASSLGRWNDYGYTF.

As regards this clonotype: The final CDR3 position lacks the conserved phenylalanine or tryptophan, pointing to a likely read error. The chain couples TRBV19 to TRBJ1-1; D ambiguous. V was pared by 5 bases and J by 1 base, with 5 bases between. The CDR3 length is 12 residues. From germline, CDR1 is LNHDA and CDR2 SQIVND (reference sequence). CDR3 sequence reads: CASSPSNTEAFS. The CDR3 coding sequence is TGTGCCAGTAGTCCTTCGAACACTGAAGCTTTCTCT.

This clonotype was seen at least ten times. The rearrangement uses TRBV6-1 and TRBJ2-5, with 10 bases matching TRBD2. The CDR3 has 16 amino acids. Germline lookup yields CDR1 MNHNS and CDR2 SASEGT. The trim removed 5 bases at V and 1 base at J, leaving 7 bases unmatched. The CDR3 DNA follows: TGTGCCAGCAGTATCCTTAGCGGGGGGTCCCAAGAGACCCAGTACTTC. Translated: CASSILSGGSQETQYF.

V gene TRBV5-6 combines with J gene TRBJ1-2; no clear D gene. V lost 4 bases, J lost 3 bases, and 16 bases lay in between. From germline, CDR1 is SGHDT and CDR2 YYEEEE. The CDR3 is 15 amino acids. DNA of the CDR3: TGTGCCAGCAGCCTACGAGCGCAGGAACACTATGGCTACACCTTC. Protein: CASSLRAQEHYGYTF.

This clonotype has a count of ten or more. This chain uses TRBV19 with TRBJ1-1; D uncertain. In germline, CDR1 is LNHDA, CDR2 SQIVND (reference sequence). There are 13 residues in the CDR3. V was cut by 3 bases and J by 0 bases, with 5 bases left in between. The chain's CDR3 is CASSITMNTEAFF. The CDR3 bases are TGTGCCAGTAGTATCACCATGAACACTGAAGCTTTCTTT. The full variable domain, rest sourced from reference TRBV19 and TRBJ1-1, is DGGITQSPKYLFRKEGQNVTLSCEQNLNHDAMYWYRQDPGQGLRLIYYSQIVNDFQKGDIAEGYSVSREKKESFPLTVTSAQKNPTAFYLCASSITMNTEAFFGQGTRLTVV.

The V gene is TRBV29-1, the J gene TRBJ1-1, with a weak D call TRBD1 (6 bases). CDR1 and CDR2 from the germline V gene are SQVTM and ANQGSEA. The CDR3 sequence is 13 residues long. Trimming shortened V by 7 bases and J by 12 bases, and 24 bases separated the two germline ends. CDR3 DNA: TGCAGCGCTGGGACACTGAGGGCGCCAGGGACTTTCTTT. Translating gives CSAGTLRAPGTFF.